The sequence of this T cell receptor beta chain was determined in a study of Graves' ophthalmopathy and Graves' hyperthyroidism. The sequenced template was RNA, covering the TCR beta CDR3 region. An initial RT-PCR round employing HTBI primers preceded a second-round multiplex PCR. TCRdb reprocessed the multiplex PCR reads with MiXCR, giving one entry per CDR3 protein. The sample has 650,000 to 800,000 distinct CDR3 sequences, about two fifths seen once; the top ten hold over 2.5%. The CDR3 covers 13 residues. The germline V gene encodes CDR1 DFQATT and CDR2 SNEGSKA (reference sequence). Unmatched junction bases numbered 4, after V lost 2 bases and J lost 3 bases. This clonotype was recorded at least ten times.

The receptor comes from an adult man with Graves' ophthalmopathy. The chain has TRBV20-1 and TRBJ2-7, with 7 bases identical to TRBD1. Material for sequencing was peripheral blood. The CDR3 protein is CSARMGQLYEQYF. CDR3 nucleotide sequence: TGCAGTGCTAGAATGGGACAGCTCTACGAGCAGTACTTC.